This T cell receptor (beta chain) was sequenced in a study of blood T cell repertoires in COVID-19. Study at large: The United States, Italy and Spain provided the acute and convalescent COVID-19 samples. Sample material is recorded as cDNA or gDNA derived from T cells, B-cell-depleted T cells, or PBMCs.

The V gene end was trimmed by 4 bases and the J gene end by 3 bases; junction bases not matched to a gene: 4. Germline CDR1 reads GTSNPN; CDR2 reads SVGIG (reference sequence). This CDR3 has 15 amino acids. Sequencing used immunoSEQ multiplex PCR; TCRdb keeps in-frame clones, though not all of them. The sample holds a few hundred thousand clones, roughly 84% seen once. The material sequenced was peripheral blood. The rearrangement uses TRBV30 and TRBJ2-3, with 13 bases matching TRBD2. This TCR derives from an older woman who had recovered from COVID-19. CDR3 coding DNA: TGTGCCTGGATCCGGACTAGCGGGAGAACAGATACGCAGTATTTT. This codes for CAWIRTSGRTDTQYF.